This entry concerns a single T cell receptor (beta chain). Its antigen remains unidentified. The data derive from a study of blood T cells in healthy people across ages. Findings and caveats of the study: PBMCs that were unsorted prevented a conclusive naive versus antigen-experienced comparison. Naive T cell percentage showed a strong correlation with the diversity of TCR beta.

A second PCR of 7 to 11 cycles used a sample-barcoded 5' primer and a J-beta primer mix. TCRdb re-analysed the 5' RACE reads in MiXCR, keeping a single row per CDR3 protein. The sample contains 1.5 million to 2 million distinct CDR3 sequences, roughly 49% of which appear only once. The CDR3 spans 11 residues. Germline CDR1 is MGHDK and CDR2 is SYGVNS. Trimming left V 10 bases short and J 9 bases short, with 13 bases between. The sequencing input was blood. The sequence came from a woman aged 40 to 50 in good health. The rearrangement links TRBV25-1 to TRBJ2-1, with TRBD1 as a possible D gene (6 bases). The CDR3 sequence is CATQEGGEQFF. The CDR3 region has the DNA TGTGCCACCCAGGAAGGGGGTGAGCAGTTCTTC.